This TCR beta chain appears in the sequencing data of a study of PD-1 blockade in classical Hodgkin lymphoma (dated by TCRdb to about 2020). Background for the entire study: Nivolumab dosing was 3 mg/kg intravenously every 2 weeks, continuing until either disease progression or unacceptable toxicity. To define a peripheral blood immune signature of response to PD-1 blockade in classical Hodgkin lymphoma, the study combined TCR beta sequencing with CyTOF. On the study overall, not on this receptor specifically: Trial patients achieving complete response had baseline diversity similar to newly diagnosed patients, whereas partial responders and progressors had significantly lower diversity. The study was restricted to a single clinical trial cohort, and the causes of repertoire differences, possibly disease activity or prior therapy, were left undefined. Lower diversity was seen in patients whose nivolumab began less than 1 year after ASCT, and these patients were left out of later analyses so that immune reconstitution would not confound the results. Baseline TCR diversity was reported as lower in newly diagnosed patients than in healthy donors, and lower still in relapsed/refractory patients. A significant rise by C4D1 was seen in CD4+ but not CD8+ TCR diversity (p=0.0027 vs p=0.16), with the rise being most apparent in complete responders (p=0.02).

The CDR3 covers 15 residues, taking in both the cysteine and the phenylalanine. Here the CDR3 DNA is all that survives: 45 bases in frame from base 1. V ends up 0 bases short and J 4 bases short, with an unmatched junction base count of 5. CDR1 and CDR2 are read off the germline V gene (reference sequence) as SGHNT and YYREEE. The label giving this sample's time point can be read as: cycle 1 day 1 (C1D1), immediately before nivolumab initiation. Every trial patient had relapsed following autologous stem cell transplantation, and prior brentuximab vedotin exposure was what differed among cohorts A, B and C. Using a Miltenyi CD4+ T cell isolation kit, CD4+ T cells were purified from thawed PBMCs through magnetic negative selection. The trial cohort comprised around 60 patients with relapsed/refractory classical Hodgkin lymphoma whose best overall responses were complete response, partial response or progressive disease. Single-agent nivolumab was administered to trial patients in the multi-cohort phase II CheckMate 205 trial. An independent review committee assessed best overall response using the 2007 International Working Group response criteria. Trial PBMCs were obtained immediately prior to nivolumab initiation (C1D1) and on therapy at cycle 2 day 1 and cycle 4 day 1. After peripheral blood was drawn into 8 mL Vacutainer Cell Preparation Tubes, PBMCs were isolated by centrifugation and then cryopreserved. Purified CD4+ and CD8+ fractions were generated only in cases for which an additional PBMC sample was available. Magnetically labelled cells were removed on LS columns in a quadroMACS separator, and the flow-through was collected as the purified fraction.

Genomic DNA was isolated using the Qiagen DNeasy kit from unsorted PBMCs as well as from negatively selected CD4+ and CD8+ fractions. TCR beta CDR3 regions were amplified by immunoSEQ multiplex PCR using primers annealing to V and J segments. A synthetic immune receptor repertoire was used to minimize amplification bias, and remaining bias was computationally removed after sequencing. On the authors' methods: Custom Python scripts were used to quantify repertoire diversity as the Shannon entropy index. Unsorted, CD4+ and CD8+ repertoires were analyzed separately, except in combined analyses where CD4+ and CD8+ sequences were merged in silico. A clone counted as expanded when the clone's frequency after treatment rose at least 2-fold relative to C1D1, and clones undetected at baseline were given a pseudocount of 0.5. Singleton clones were defined as clones with 0 or 1 copy at C1D1, and non-singleton clones were defined as clones with 2 or more copies. By matching protein sequences in sorted samples from the same patient, clones expanded in unsorted samples were annotated as CD4+, CD8+ or unknown. Wilcoxon tests were applied to paired samples to test diversity changes from C1D1 to C4D1. Imported from immuneACCESS, the table was reduced by TCRdb to in-frame sequences with V and J called. These copies leave out some clones; in studies compared against another copy, an unresolved V gene accounts for under half, and the cause of the remainder is not known. Clonal size and the V and J genes are those of that table, whereas D and trimming came from the DNA. The sample includes under 8,500 clones, with around four fifths observed a single time. Roughly 3.7% of the sample is held by the ten biggest clonotypes.

About this clone: The specificity of this receptor is unknown. Base quality data are lacking; no much larger clone is found one base away.

The chain couples TRBV5-4 to TRBJ1-1; 8 nucleotides in the junction match TRBD1. The receptor was isolated from a human donor with classical Hodgkin lymphoma. Here the sequenced sample was CD4+ T cells from blood, taken at baseline. DNA sequence: TGTGCCAGCAGCTTGGGGGGAACAGGGGGCACTGAAGCTTTCTTT. Its coded protein is CASSLGGTGGTEAFF.